The rows below give T cell receptor beta chains drawn from one sample of a study of blood T cell repertoires in COVID-19. The table came from immunoSEQ multiplex PCR; TCRdb's copy has only in-frame clones and leaves some out. The data contain roughly 160,000 clones, about 84% of them singletons. The sample consisted of PBMCs or T cells enriched from blood (not recorded which). The receptors come from a man aged 45-65 years who had recovered from COVID-19. Both conserved end residues are part of each CDR3. Each record gives: D gene, J gene, V gene, clone size, CDR3 DNA, CDR3 protein. The D gene is left open where the match is weak. The size of a clone is reported for some rows only, either as once, few or many, or as a class for expanded clones.

D gene: TRBD1
J gene: TRBJ1-6
V gene: TRBV6-1
clone size: -
CDR3 DNA: TGTGCCAGCAGTGAAGAGGGACAGGGCCGCTCACCCCTCCACTTT
CDR3 protein: CASSEEGQGRSPLHF

D gene: TRBD1
J gene: TRBJ2-7
V gene: TRBV7-9
clone size: -
CDR3 DNA: TGTGCCAGCAACACCGGACAGGGGGCACACGAGCAGTACTTC
CDR3 protein: CASNTGQGAHEQYF

D gene: -
J gene: TRBJ1-1
V gene: TRBV7-8
clone size: -
CDR3 DNA: TGTGCCAGCAGCTATGCAGAGAACACTGAAGCTTTCTTT
CDR3 protein: CASSYAENTEAFF

D gene: TRBD1
J gene: TRBJ1-4
V gene: TRBV5-5
clone size: -
CDR3 DNA: TGTGCCAGCAGCACACTTCCTAGACAGGGGAGGAGTGAAAAACTGTTTTTT
CDR3 protein: CASSTLPRQGRSEKLFF

D gene: -
J gene: TRBJ1-1
V gene: TRBV10-3
clone size: -
CDR3 DNA: TGTGCCATCAGTGAGTCACGGGGGGCCTCTTTCTTT
CDR3 protein: CAISESRGASFF

D gene: TRBD1
J gene: TRBJ2-5
V gene: TRBV9
clone size: -
CDR3 DNA: TGTGCCAGCAGCGTTTCGGGACAGGGGGCGTGGGAGACCCAGTACTTC
CDR3 protein: CASSVSGQGAWETQYF

D gene: -
J gene: TRBJ1-6
V gene: TRBV28
clone size: -
CDR3 DNA: TGTGCCAGCACCCGGTCCGGAGTGGGTAATTCACCCCTCCACTTT
CDR3 protein: CASTRSGVGNSPLHF

D gene: -
J gene: TRBJ1-1
V gene: TRBV20-1
clone size: -
CDR3 DNA: TGCAGTGCTAGTCGCCCACGAACGGGGTGGACTGAAGCTTTCTTT
CDR3 protein: CSASRPRTGWTEAFF

D gene: -
J gene: TRBJ1-3
V gene: TRBV21-1
clone size: -
CDR3 DNA: TGTGCCAGCAGACCCACAGGGAGCTCTGGAAACACCATATATTTT
CDR3 protein: CASRPTGSSGNTIYF

D gene: -
J gene: TRBJ1-2
V gene: TRBV2
clone size: -
CDR3 DNA: TGTGCCAGCAGTCCCTCCGTGCCTTGGAGTCCGGACTATGGCTACACCTTC
CDR3 protein: CASSPSVPWSPDYGYTF

D gene: -
J gene: TRBJ2-1
V gene: TRBV15
clone size: -
CDR3 DNA: TGTGCCACCAGCAGAGATAGGAGGGATGAGCAGTTCTTC
CDR3 protein: CATSRDRRDEQFF

D gene: TRBD2
J gene: TRBJ2-1
V gene: TRBV25-1
clone size: -
CDR3 DNA: TGTGCCAGCAGTGACCCTGGACTAGTGGGGCTAGAGCAGTTCTTC
CDR3 protein: CASSDPGLVGLEQFF

D gene: TRBD1
J gene: TRBJ1-5
V gene: TRBV30
clone size: -
CDR3 DNA: TGTGCCTGGAGTCGACAGGGGAATCAGCCCCAGCATTTT
CDR3 protein: CAWSRQGNQPQHF

D gene: TRBD1
J gene: TRBJ1-3
V gene: TRBV28
clone size: -
CDR3 DNA: TGTGCCAGCAGTCCCTCAGGCCGTGGACAGGGTACCCCTGGAAACACCATATATTTT
CDR3 protein: CASSPSGRGQGTPGNTIYF

D gene: -
J gene: TRBJ2-5
V gene: TRBV12-3/TRBV12-4
clone size: -
CDR3 DNA: TGTGCCTCCGGGGGGCCGTCGGTGGAGACCCAGTACTTC
CDR3 protein: CASGGPSVETQYF

D gene: TRBD1
J gene: TRBJ2-3
V gene: TRBV6-5
clone size: -
CDR3 DNA: TGTGCCAGCGTCCCCGGACAGGAATACACAGATACGCAGTATTTT
CDR3 protein: CASVPGQEYTDTQYF

D gene: TRBD2
J gene: TRBJ2-7
V gene: TRBV11-2
clone size: -
CDR3 DNA: TGTGCCAGCAGCTTAGGGGCTAGCGGGGGGGCCTACGAGCAGTACTTC
CDR3 protein: CASSLGASGGAYEQYF

D gene: -
J gene: TRBJ1-2
V gene: TRBV5-1
clone size: -
CDR3 DNA: TGCGCCAGCAGCGGAACAGGGTATGCGGGTTATGGCTACACCTTC
CDR3 protein: CASSGTGYAGYGYTF

D gene: TRBD1
J gene: TRBJ2-7
V gene: TRBV12-5
clone size: -
CDR3 DNA: TGTGCTAGTGGTTTGGTAGAGACAGGGGACGAGCAGTACTTC
CDR3 protein: CASGLVETGDEQYF

D gene: TRBD1
J gene: TRBJ2-7
V gene: TRBV2
clone size: -
CDR3 DNA: TGTGCCAGCAGTGCTGACAGGGGGCTCTACGAGCAGTACTTC
CDR3 protein: CASSADRGLYEQYF

D gene: -
J gene: TRBJ1-6
V gene: TRBV14
clone size: once
CDR3 DNA: TGTGCCAGCAGCCTACAGTGGAATTCACCCCTCCACTTT
CDR3 protein: CASSLQWNSPLHF

D gene: -
J gene: TRBJ2-2
V gene: TRBV9
clone size: -
CDR3 DNA: TGTGCCAGCAGCGTAGGTGCGACCGGGGAGCTGTTTTTT
CDR3 protein: CASSVGATGELFF

D gene: TRBD2
J gene: TRBJ2-3
V gene: TRBV4-3
clone size: -
CDR3 DNA: TGCGCCAGCAGCCACCCGGGGGGGCCCCAGGATACGCAGTATTTT
CDR3 protein: CASSHPGGPQDTQYF

D gene: TRBD1
J gene: TRBJ2-1
V gene: TRBV6-5
clone size: -
CDR3 DNA: TGTGCCAGCAGGGGACAGGGATCCTACAATGAGCAGTTCTTC
CDR3 protein: CASRGQGSYNEQFF

D gene: -
J gene: TRBJ1-5
V gene: TRBV2
clone size: -
CDR3 DNA: TGTGCCAGCAGAGCCGCCCTGTATGGCAATCAGCCCCAGCATTTT
CDR3 protein: CASRAALYGNQPQHF

D gene: TRBD2
J gene: TRBJ2-3
V gene: TRBV6-5
clone size: -
CDR3 DNA: TGTGCCAGCAGTTACGGCGGGGGGATGACAGATACGCAGTATTTT
CDR3 protein: CASSYGGGMTDTQYF

D gene: -
J gene: TRBJ2-2
V gene: TRBV27
clone size: -
CDR3 DNA: TGTGCCAGCAGCCTGCGGCGCGGCACCGGGGAGCTGTTTTTT
CDR3 protein: CASSLRRGTGELFF

D gene: -
J gene: TRBJ2-5
V gene: TRBV24-1
clone size: -
CDR3 DNA: TGTGCCACCAGCTGGCAGGGAGGGACCCAGTACTTC
CDR3 protein: CATSWQGGTQYF

D gene: -
J gene: TRBJ2-1
V gene: TRBV28
clone size: -
CDR3 DNA: TGTGCCAGCAGTTTATCCGTTTTCGTCTCCTACAATGAGCAGTTCTTC
CDR3 protein: CASSLSVFVSYNEQFF

D gene: -
J gene: TRBJ2-5
V gene: TRBV5-4
clone size: -
CDR3 DNA: TGTGCCAGCAGCTTGGCCGGGTTAGAGACCCAGTACTTC
CDR3 protein: CASSLAGLETQYF

D gene: -
J gene: TRBJ1-1
V gene: TRBV18
clone size: -
CDR3 DNA: TGTGCCAGCTCACGGGACAATTGGGACACTGAAGCTTTCTTT
CDR3 protein: CASSRDNWDTEAFF

D gene: -
J gene: TRBJ2-5
V gene: TRBV5-5
clone size: -
CDR3 DNA: TGTGCCAGCAGCTTAAGGGGAAATGGGGAGACCCAGTACTTC
CDR3 protein: CASSLRGNGETQYF

D gene: -
J gene: TRBJ1-5
V gene: TRBV4-2
clone size: few
CDR3 DNA: TGTGCCAGCAGCCAAGATGGGCAGACCCAGGATCAGCCCCAGCATTTT
CDR3 protein: CASSQDGQTQDQPQHF

D gene: -
J gene: TRBJ1-5
V gene: TRBV1
clone size: -
CDR3 DNA: TGCACCAGCAGCCAAGGAGCGGGTTGCTGCCAGCCCCAGCATTTT
CDR3 protein: CTSSQGAGCCQPQHF

D gene: -
J gene: TRBJ1-1
V gene: TRBV11-1
clone size: -
CDR3 DNA: TGTGCCAGCAGCTTAGGACAAGCGGCCACTGAAGCTTTCTTT
CDR3 protein: CASSLGQAATEAFF

D gene: TRBD2
J gene: TRBJ2-3
V gene: TRBV9
clone size: -
CDR3 DNA: TGTGCCAGCAGCACCACCCCGCGGGGGGAAGATACGCAGTATTTT
CDR3 protein: CASSTTPRGEDTQYF

D gene: -
J gene: TRBJ2-2
V gene: TRBV27
clone size: -
CDR3 DNA: TGTGCCAGCCGAGCGTGGGGGCTGAACACCGGGGAGCTGTTTTTT
CDR3 protein: CASRAWGLNTGELFF

D gene: TRBD1
J gene: TRBJ2-7
V gene: TRBV2
clone size: medium-sized
CDR3 DNA: TGTGCCAGCAGGGACAGGAGCTCCTACGAGCAGTACTTC
CDR3 protein: CASRDRSSYEQYF

D gene: TRBD1
J gene: TRBJ2-3
V gene: TRBV3-1/TRBV3-2
clone size: -
CDR3 DNA: TGTGCCAGCAGCCAAGACCGGGACAGGGGGAGAACAGATACGCAGTATTTT
CDR3 protein: CASSQDRDRGRTDTQYF

D gene: -
J gene: TRBJ1-1
V gene: TRBV11-2
clone size: -
CDR3 DNA: TGTGCCAGCAGCCTAGGCTACGGGGGGGAGAACACTGAAGCTTTCTTT
CDR3 protein: CASSLGYGGENTEAFF

D gene: -
J gene: TRBJ1-4
V gene: TRBV21-1
clone size: -
CDR3 DNA: TGTGCCAGCAGCAATGATGATCTTGGTGGGGAGTCGGGTGAAAAACTGTTTTTT
CDR3 protein: CASSNDDLGGESGEKLFF

D gene: -
J gene: TRBJ1-2
V gene: TRBV6-6
clone size: -
CDR3 DNA: TGTGCCAGCAGTTTCCCTACAGGAAGTCGGGGCTACACCTTC
CDR3 protein: CASSFPTGSRGYTF

D gene: TRBD1
J gene: TRBJ1-4
V gene: TRBV29-1
clone size: -
CDR3 DNA: TGCAGCGTCTCTATAGGAGGGGGCCATGAAAAACTGTTTTTT
CDR3 protein: CSVSIGGGHEKLFF

D gene: -
J gene: TRBJ2-3
V gene: TRBV11-3
clone size: -
CDR3 DNA: TGTGCCAGCAGTCGAGGCGGTAGCACAGATACGCAGTATTTT
CDR3 protein: CASSRGGSTDTQYF

D gene: -
J gene: TRBJ1-5
V gene: TRBV19
clone size: -
CDR3 DNA: TGTGCCAGTAGTATGGGCAGCTATAGCAATCAGCCCCAGCATTTT
CDR3 protein: CASSMGSYSNQPQHF

D gene: -
J gene: TRBJ1-3
V gene: TRBV21-1
clone size: -
CDR3 DNA: TGTGCCAGCAGCATGGGGGCCACGGTCGCCATATATTTT
CDR3 protein: CASSMGATVAIYF

D gene: -
J gene: TRBJ1-3
V gene: TRBV6-6
clone size: -
CDR3 DNA: TGTGCCAGCCGAATGACGCACAGCTCTGGAAACACCATATATTTT
CDR3 protein: CASRMTHSSGNTIYF

D gene: -
J gene: TRBJ1-2
V gene: TRBV3-1/TRBV3-2
clone size: -
CDR3 DNA: TGTGCCAGCAGCCAGGGGCGCGGCTACACCTTC
CDR3 protein: CASSQGRGYTF